The TCR beta chain under discussion was sequenced for a study of cytomegalovirus exposure and HLA in healthy donors. Study results and caveats: In a later analysis, V- and J-gene trimming of beta chains associated with a DCLRE1C missense variant, replicated independently. Another analysis was done later, and it associated around 15,000 TCR beta sequences with HLA alleles at 0.05 false discovery rate. As immune exposure information, only CMV serostatus was available.

Concerning this clone itself: Its target is unknown.

PCR used 60 Vbeta primers and 13 Jbeta primers. Using immunoSEQ multiplex PCR, the repertoire was profiled, and TCRdb retains in-frame clones only, with some absent. The data hold around 130,000 clones, with 75% to 85% observed a single time. This CDR3 region has 14 residues. CDR1 SGHNT and CDR2 YYREEE come from the germline V gene (reference sequence). Trimming left V 9 bases short and J 6 bases short, with 21 bases between. The chain recombines TRBV5-4 with TRBJ1-1; no clear D gene. Sequences were obtained from PBMCs. This clonotype was sampled from a man in his forties or fifties in good health and CMV-seronegative. The CDR3 spells CATATQTIRPEAFF. The CDR3 DNA reads as TGTGCCACTGCTACCCAGACAATCCGACCTGAAGCTTTCTTT. Together with reference TRBV5-4 and TRBJ1-1, the CDR3 gives the full variable domain: ETGVTQSPTHLIKTRGQQVTLRCSSQSGHNTVSWYQQALGQGPQFIFQYYREEENGRGNFPPRFSGLQFPNYSSELNVNALELDDSALYLCATATQTIRPEAFFGQGTRLTVV.